This T cell receptor (beta chain) derives from a study of shared clonotypes between healthy human individuals. At the level of the study: Three plates were used per donor for CD4 naive, three for CD4 memory, two for CD8 naive and one for CD8 memory.

Germline CDR1 and CDR2: SSHAT and FNYEAQ (reference sequence). V shed 6 bases and J shed 0 bases, with 9 bases lying between them. The CDR3 totals 13 residues. Original methodology: In the immunoSEQ data, sequences were junction-only and lacked quality scores, so filtering differed. The table came from immunoSEQ multiplex PCR; TCRdb's copy has only in-frame clones and leaves some out. Clone size and the V and J calls come from that table; the DNA yielded D and trimming. The table has over a million clones, approximately 78% seen once; the top ten hold approximately 0.52%. None of the donors, who were healthy HIV-negative adults, had recently had acute infections or vaccinations. Study outcomes and limitations: Sampling included only blood; tissue repertoires likely differ.

With respect to this clone: Its antigen is as yet unknown.

The TCR sequence derives from a man in his late teens or twenties in good health. Some clones in this sample may be carry-over from other donors' samples. What was sequenced was memory CD4+ T cells from PBMCs. The subset here: CD45RA-negative fraction. The V and J genes are TRBV7-7 and TRBJ2-7, with D tentatively TRBD1 (5 bases). For the CDR3, the DNA is TGTGCCAGCAGGCCCGACAGCTCCTACGAGCAGTACTTC. Encoded protein: CASRPDSSYEQYF.